The entry below gives a single TCR beta chain sequence along with its context. Repertoires were generated with immunoSEQ multiplex PCR, while TCRdb's copy carries only in-frame clones and drops some. The sample has 270,000 or so clones, roughly nine tenths seen once. This entry belongs to a study of blood T cell repertoires in COVID-19. Looking at the study overall: Specimens from acute and convalescent COVID-19 originated in the United States, Italy and Spain.

Germline assignment: CDR1 MDHEN and CDR2 SYDVKM. The CDR3 has 17 amino acids. J was trimmed by 6 bases and V by 5 bases; bases with no gene match: 15. Residents of around 24 US areas, aged about 18 to 89 years, made up the participants. Participant-reported clinical history was the basis for cohort assignment. The study counted Cohort 3 donors as recovered given two negative PCRs, clearance, or symptom resolution. V gene TRBV28 combines with J gene TRBJ1-1; 10 bases match TRBD1. The material sequenced was PBMCs or T cells enriched from blood (not recorded which). The clonotype originates from a young woman who had recovered from COVID-19. CDR3 loop: CASSPSPGTGDGAEAFF. The DNA of the CDR3 is TGTGCCAGCAGTCCTAGTCCCGGGACAGGGGATGGGGCTGAAGCTTTCTTT.